This T cell receptor (beta chain) was captured by sequencing in a study of cytomegalovirus exposure and HLA in healthy donors. In the study overall: Previous work identified roughly 110 million unique TCR beta sequences from around 200 million T cells. Points from the study as a whole: Among TCR beta chains, those listed as cytomegalovirus-associated numbered over 150. An analysis done earlier found most TCR beta V segments productive about 87% or about 30% of the time.

Trimming stripped 0 bases from V and 1 base from J, with 12 bases between. The CDR3 is 16 residues long. CDR1 and CDR2 from the germline V gene are MNHEY and SVGAGI. Primers for the PCR totalled 60 Vbeta and 13 Jbeta. Data came from immunoSEQ multiplex PCR; TCRdb stores just in-frame clones and leaves some out. The data contain some 56,000 clones, roughly four fifths of them singletons. Concerning this clone itself: No antigen is known for it.

The sample taken for sequencing was PBMCs. The chain couples TRBV6-5 to TRBJ1-2; D remains unclear. This clonotype originated in a human donor in good health. CDR3 protein: CASSYSRAAFNYGYTF. CDR3 in DNA: TGTGCCAGCAGTTACTCGAGGGCGGCCTTTAACTATGGCTACACCTTC.